Each of the 7 T cell receptor beta chains below was sequenced from the same sample in a study of shared clonotypes between healthy human individuals (dated by TCRdb to 2020 to 2021). The library was generated by the immunoSEQ multiplex PCR assay. The table was pulled from immuneACCESS by TCRdb, which kept in-frame rearrangements only. Such tables lose some clones; where checked, under half of the loss comes from unresolved V genes, and the rest has no known cause. The sample table holds roughly 640,000 clones, of which 97% were seen once. Approximately 0.057% of the sample goes to the ten largest clones. Sequenced sample: naive CD4+ T cells sorted from blood. The cell subset or site label for this specimen denotes: CD45RA+ positively selected. These receptors were taken from a woman in her twenties or thirties in good health.

Here the CDR3 reads CATVDLSSSYNEQFF. The CDR3 region has the DNA TGTGCCACCGTCGACCTATCAAGCTCCTACAATGAGCAGTTCTTC. The V and J genes are TRBV28 and TRBJ2-1, with unresolved D. V was trimmed by 10 bases and J by 0 bases, leaving 16 bases between them. Germline V gives CDR1 MDHEN, CDR2 SYDVKM. This CDR3 comprises 15 residues.

This clone appeared once. Sequence at one end of the junction differs from germline and may be a read error. The rearrangement joins TRBV6-5 to TRBJ2-1; D is possibly TRBD2 (6 bases). Germline CDR1 MNHEY, CDR2 SVGAGI. The CDR3 is 13 amino acids. This CDR3 is CASSDSFGGTQFF. As DNA, the CDR3 is TGTGCCAGCAGTGACTCGTTTGGAGGGACGCAGTTCTTC.

The chain couples TRBV19 to TRBJ1-4; TRBD1 might be the D (6 bases). This CDR3 is built from 13 residues. The germline V and J ends were trimmed by 6 bases and 8 bases, with 13 bases remaining between them. Germline V CDR1 and CDR2: LNHDA, SQIVND (reference sequence). CDR3 sequence (DNA): TGTGCCAGTAGCAGGACAGAGAAGGAAAAACTGTTTTTT. This encodes CASSRTEKEKLFF.

The chain combines TRBV28 with TRBJ2-1, with unresolved D. V lost 5 bases and J lost 8, with 16 bases in between. The CDR3 covers 14 residues. CDR1 and CDR2 (germline): MDHEN, SYDVKM. In nucleotides, the CDR3 is TGTGCCAGCAGTAAACGGACCGGAGCAGATGAGCAGTTCTTC. This sequence encodes CASSKRTGADEQFF.

V gene TRBV5-5 combines with J gene TRBJ2-7; D is ambiguous. The CDR3 extends over 12 amino acids. Germline V gene data show CDR1 as SGHKS and CDR2 as YYEKEE (reference sequence). Trimming removed 1 base from V and 3 bases from J, with 5 bases in between. CDR3 sequence reads: CASSLLVYEQYF. CDR3 DNA: TGTGCCAGCAGCTTGTTGGTCTACGAGCAGTACTTC.

This chain uses TRBV7-9 with TRBJ2-1; 8 positions match TRBD2. Trimming removed 6 bases from V and 0 bases from J; junction bases left unmatched: 16. This CDR3 has 19 amino acids. Germline V CDR1 and CDR2: SEHNR, FQNEAQ (reference sequence). CDR3 sequence (DNA): TGTGCCAGCAGAATGAAAACCGACACTAGCGGTTACTCCTACAATGAGCAGTTCTTC. This gives the protein CASRMKTDTSGYSYNEQFF.

This clone was observed a few times. This rearrangement joins TRBV7-2 to TRBJ2-7; 9 nucleotides line up with TRBD1. V lost 3 bases to trimming and J lost 0 bases; unmatched junction nucleotides: 3. The germline V gene encodes CDR1 SGHTA and CDR2 FQGNSA. The CDR3 length is 15 residues. In nucleotides, the CDR3 is TGTGCCAGCAGCTTCGGACAGGGGAGCTCCTACGAGCAGTACTTC. Amino acid sequence: CASSFGQGSSYEQYF.